This T cell receptor beta chain was recorded in a study of blood T cells in healthy people across ages. This clonotype showed up just once. Its antigen is as yet unknown. PCR was performed a second time for about 6 to 12 cycles using a sample-barcoded 5' primer and a J-beta primer mix. A tag from a template-switch adaptor with 12 random nucleotides marked each cDNA molecule. Every sample gave at least 2.5 million paired-end reads containing CDR3. Via MiXCR, TCRdb re-called the 5' RACE reads, giving one row per CDR3 protein. The profile covers approximately 830,000 distinct CDR3 sequences, with around 68% appearing a single time and about a quarter taken by the ten largest. Caucasian individuals from Russia who were healthy and aged about 6 to 95 acted as donors. General study results and limits: Older age went with lower TCR beta diversity per million T cells, in a roughly linear way.

Germline V gene sequence: CDR1 SGHTA, CDR2 FQGNSA. The junction had 8 bases not matched to a gene; V was cut back by 5 bases and J by 3 bases. This CDR3 is 15 amino acids long. The sample was blood. The chain carries TRBV7-2 and TRBJ2-3, with 7 bases lining up with TRBD2. The receptor's source is a man aged 25 to 45 in good health. The CDR3 protein is CASSITGGRTDTQYF. The CDR3 nucleotides read TGTGCCAGCAGCATTACCGGGGGGAGGACAGATACGCAGTATTTT. The full variable domain, its missing parts supplied by reference TRBV7-2 and TRBJ2-3, is GAGVSQSPSNKVTEKGKDVELRCDPISGHTALYWYRQSLGQGLEFLIYFQGNSAPDKSGLPSDRFSAERTGGSVSTLTIQRTQQEDSAVYLCASSITGGRTDTQYFGPGTRLTVL.